What follows are 29 T cell receptor beta chains derived from one specimen sequenced in a study of blood T cell repertoires in COVID-19 (dated by TCRdb to the early 2020s). The receptor library was made with the immunoSEQ multiplex PCR assay. Imported from immuneACCESS, the table was reduced by TCRdb to in-frame sequences with V and J called. These copies leave out some clones; in studies compared against another copy, an unresolved V gene accounts for under half, and the cause of the remainder is not known. This sample gives about 210,000 clones in total; less than 90% of them show up just once. In total, the top ten clones hold roughly a tenth of the sample. The specimen was peripheral blood. All receptors derive from a woman at least 80 years old with COVID-19, enrolled during active disease.

The gene calls are TRBV5-8 and TRBJ1-4; D gene uncertain. Per the germline V gene, CDR1 is SGHTS and CDR2 is YDEGEE. V was shortened by 0 bases and J by 2 bases, with 14 bases between the two germline ends. The CDR3 has 17 residues. This CDR3 reads CASSLVIGRATNEKLFF. In DNA, the CDR3 is TGTGCCAGCAGCTTGGTGATAGGGAGGGCGACTAATGAAAAACTGTTTTTT.

The chain carries TRBV5-1 and TRBJ1-4; D is perhaps TRBD1 (6 bases). The germline V and J ends were trimmed by 5 bases and 7 bases, with 12 bases remaining between them. Germline CDR1 and CDR2: SGHRS and YFSETQ. CDR3 length equals 13 residues. CDR3 residues: CASSLRGGEKLFF. The CDR3 DNA reads as TGCGCCAGCAGTTTGAGGGGGGGTGAAAAACTGTTTTTT.

CDR3 nucleotides: TGCAGTGCTGGGACTCATGAGCAGTTCTTC. Translating it yields CSAGTHEQFF. V and J are TRBV20-1 and TRBJ2-1; D is possibly TRBD2 (6 bases). The germline V gene encodes CDR1 DFQATT and CDR2 SNEGSKA (reference sequence). The CDR3 has 10 amino acids. Trimming stripped 5 bases from V and 8 bases from J, with 7 bases between.

V is TRBV7-9 and J is TRBJ1-1; 9 nucleotides line up with TRBD1. The CDR3 consists of 14 residues. With 5 bases clipped from V and 6 bases from J, the junction kept 7 bases outside the gene matches. Germline V lookup: CDR1 SEHNR, CDR2 FQNEAQ (reference sequence). The CDR3 DNA is TGTGCCAGCAGCCTTCTTTGGACAGGGGCTGAAGCTTTCTTT. Protein sequence: CASSLLWTGAEAFF.

This clone was observed a few times. This chain joins TRBV28 and TRBJ2-2; tentatively, D is TRBD1 (5 bases). CDR3 length: 14 residues. Germline V CDR1 and CDR2: MDHEN, SYDVKM. V lost 4 bases and J lost 4, with 10 bases in between. The CDR3 spells CASSSGHPTGELFF. The CDR3 nucleotides read TGTGCCAGCAGTTCCGGACACCCCACCGGGGAGCTGTTTTTT. The variable domain in full, completed from reference TRBV28 and TRBJ2-2, reads DVKVTQSSRYLVKRTGEKVFLECVQDMDHENMFWYRQDPGLGLRLIYFSYDVKMKEKGDIPEGYSVSREKKERFSLILESASTNQTSMYLCASSSGHPTGELFFGEGSRLTVL.

This chain uses TRBV19 with TRBJ1-3; 7 bases are shared with TRBD1. This CDR3 is 14 amino acids long. Germline V gene data show CDR1 as LNHDA and CDR2 as SQIVND (reference sequence). Trimming cost V 6 bases and J 7 bases; bases outside gene matches: 9. The DNA of the CDR3 is TGTGCCAGTAGCCAAACAGGGGTATGGAACACCATATATTTT. Its translation: CASSQTGVWNTIYF.

This clone was detected only once. The rearrangement joins TRBV18 to TRBJ2-3; D not resolved. The length of the CDR3 is 14 residues. Germline V CDR1 and CDR2: KGHSH, LQKENI. Trimming stripped 0 bases from V and 3 bases from J, with 7 bases between. This chain's CDR3 is CASSPPSRTDTQYF. CDR3 nucleotide sequence: TGTGCCAGCTCACCACCGAGTCGGACAGATACGCAGTATTTT.

This chain connects TRBV7-2 to TRBJ2-7; 9 nucleotides align to TRBD1. The CDR3 sequence is 14 residues long. V dropped 5 bases and J dropped 2; count of bases not matched to a gene: 4. Germline V CDR1 and CDR2: SGHTA, FQGNSA. CDR3 amino acids: CASSSNRGPYEQYF. In DNA form, the CDR3 reads TGTGCCAGCAGCAGTAACAGGGGGCCCTACGAGCAGTACTTC.

This sequence joins TRBV19 and TRBJ2-1; 8 nucleotides align to TRBD1. CDR1 is LNHDA, CDR2 SQIVND, per germline (reference sequence). This CDR3 spans 15 amino acids. V shed 5 bases, J shed 4 bases, and the junction held 7 bases outside the gene matches. This CDR3 is CASSLQGARYNEQFF. For the CDR3, the DNA is TGTGCCAGTAGTCTTCAGGGGGCGCGGTACAATGAGCAGTTCTTC.

The chain recombines TRBV19 with TRBJ1-1, with D possibly matching TRBD1 (5 bases). The germline CDR1 and CDR2 sequences are LNHDA and SQIVND (reference sequence). The CDR3 has 12 amino acids. V lost 6 bases, J lost 11 bases, and 16 bases lay in between. CDR3 bases: TGTGCCAGTAGCTTACCCCAGGGACTGGCTTTCTTT. It specifies CASSLPQGLAFF.

The chain recombines TRBV10-1 with TRBJ2-7; D may be TRBD1 (5 bases). Trimming shortened V by 0 bases and J by 0 bases, and 15 bases separated the two germline ends. Germline CDR1 reads WNHNN; CDR2 reads SYGVQD (reference sequence). This CDR3 has 17 residues. The chain's CDR3 is CASSESKLQEYSYEQYF. In DNA form, the CDR3 reads TGCGCCAGCAGTGAGTCGAAGCTACAGGAATACTCCTACGAGCAGTACTTC.

This chain uses TRBV6-5 with TRBJ2-7; tentatively, D is TRBD2 (5 bases). Trimming removed 6 bases from V and 2 bases from J, with 11 bases in between. This CDR3 is built from 13 residues. Germline CDR1 and CDR2: MNHEY and SVGAGI. The CDR3 bases are TGTGCCAGCAGCGGGGAAGGGACCTACGAGCAGTACTTC. Its translation: CASSGEGTYEQYF.

The V gene is TRBV6-6, the J gene TRBJ2-3, with 9 bases matching TRBD2. Unmatched junction bases numbered 13, after V lost 5 bases and J lost 4 bases. The CDR3 runs to 17 residues. The germline V gene has CDR1 MNHNY and CDR2 SVGAGI (reference sequence). This CDR3 is CASSPRASGIIPDTQYF. CDR3 DNA: TGTGCCAGCAGTCCCAGGGCTAGCGGGATTATCCCAGATACGCAGTATTTT.

V and J are TRBV4-1 and TRBJ1-4; D possibly corresponds to TRBD1 (6 bases). The CDR3 sequence is 13 residues long. Germline CDR1 MGHRA, CDR2 YSYEKL. Trimming removed 2 bases from V and 8 bases from J, with 9 bases in between. In DNA form, the CDR3 reads TGCGCCAGCAGCCAATCCACAGGGGAAAAACTGTTTTTT. This gives the protein CASSQSTGEKLFF.

The chain couples TRBV5-1 to TRBJ1-1; D possibly corresponds to TRBD1 (6 bases). The germline CDR1 and CDR2 sequences are SGHRS and YFSETQ. Trimming pared 1 base from V and 2 bases from J, leaving 12 bases between. The CDR3 runs 15 residues. The DNA for the CDR3 is TGCGCCAGCAGCTTGTTGGGACACACCAACACTGAAGCTTTCTTT. It specifies CASSLLGHTNTEAFF.

The chain carries TRBV5-4 and TRBJ2-7; 7 bases line up with TRBD1. The CDR3 is 14 residues long. V shed 7 bases and J 0 bases; nucleotides not matched to a gene: 7. The germline CDR1 and CDR2 sequences are SGHNT and YYREEE (reference sequence). In DNA, the CDR3 is TGTGCCAGCCAACCCAGGGACAGCTCCTACGAGCAGTACTTC. It specifies CASQPRDSSYEQYF. The variable domain in full, with the rest retrieved from reference TRBV5-4 and TRBJ2-7, is ETGVTQSPTHLIKTRGQQVTLRCSSQSGHNTVSWYQQALGQGPQFIFQYYREEENGRGNFPPRFSGLQFPNYSSELNVNALELDDSALYLCASQPRDSSYEQYFGPGTRLTVT.

The CDR3, as DNA: TGCGCCAGCAGCCCGGGACAGGGTAATGTCAATGAGCAGTTCTTC. The encoded protein is CASSPGQGNVNEQFF. V is TRBV5-1 and J is TRBJ2-1; 9 positions match TRBD1. V trimming: 4 bases; J trimming: 6 bases; junction bases outside the gene matches: 8. The V gene's germline CDR1 is SGHRS and CDR2 YFSETQ. The CDR3 has 15 amino acids. Based on the CDR3 plus reference TRBV5-1 and TRBJ2-1, the full variable domain is KAGVTQTPRYLIKTRGQQVTLSCSPISGHRSVSWYQQTPGQGLQFLFEYFSETQRNKGNFPGRFSGRQFSNSRSEMNVSTLELGDSALYLCASSPGQGNVNEQFFGPGTRLTVL.

This clone was seen a few times. The chain combines TRBV28 with TRBJ1-1; tentatively, D is TRBD1 (5 bases). The germline V gene has CDR1 MDHEN and CDR2 SYDVKM. The V end lost 5 bases, the J end lost 1 base, and 11 bases lay between the germline ends. The CDR3 is made up of 14 amino acids. The CDR3 loop reads CASSRPGGNTEAFF. The CDR3 nucleotides read TGTGCCAGCAGTCGCCCGGGGGGGAACACTGAAGCTTTCTTT.

V gene TRBV12-5 combines with J gene TRBJ2-2, with D possibly matching TRBD1 (6 bases). There are 12 residues in the CDR3. Trimming took off 5 bases at V and 6 bases at J, with 7 bases between the two ends. Germline values: CDR1 LGHNT, CDR2 FRNRAP. In nucleotides, the CDR3 is TGTGCTAGTGGTAGGGGGTCCGGGGAGCTGTTTTTT. Protein product: CASGRGSGELFF.

J is TRBJ1-3 and V is TRBV7-6, with TRBD1 identical over 7 bases. In germline, CDR1 is SGHVS, CDR2 FNYEAQ. V gave up 5 bases and J gave up 2 bases; unmatched junction bases: 9. CDR3 size: 16 residues. CDR3 protein: CASSPNRGITGNTIYF. The CDR3 bases are TGTGCCAGCAGCCCGAACAGGGGTATAACTGGAAACACCATATATTTT.

The chain links TRBV6-5 to TRBJ2-7, with D maybe TRBD1 (5 bases). V lost 6 bases to trimming and J lost 2 bases, with 14 bases between them. This CDR3 comprises 14 residues. The germline CDR1 and CDR2 sequences are MNHEY and SVGAGI. The CDR3 protein is CASRATGYPYEQYV. DNA for the CDR3: TGTGCCAGCAGAGCAACAGGCTACCCCTACGAGCAGTACGTC.

The V gene is TRBV19, the J gene TRBJ1-4; tentatively, D is TRBD1 (6 bases). The V and J ends lost 8 bases and 0 bases respectively, with 13 bases between them. Germline CDR1 is LNHDA and CDR2 is SQIVND (reference sequence). The CDR3 totals 15 residues. CDR3 protein: CASGRDRSTNEKLFF. The CDR3 nucleotides are TGTGCCAGTGGCCGCGACAGGTCAACTAATGAAAAACTGTTTTTT.

V and J are TRBV19 and TRBJ1-3; the D gene is possibly TRBD1 (5 bases). V was pared by 7 bases and J by 0 bases, with 10 bases between. Germline V gives CDR1 LNHDA, CDR2 SQIVND (reference sequence). This CDR3 spans 14 amino acids. CDR3 bases: TGTGCCAGTATGCGCCAGGGCTCTGGAAACACCATATATTTT. It is translated as CASMRQGSGNTIYF. Together with reference TRBV19 and TRBJ1-3, the CDR3 gives the full variable domain: DGGITQSPKYLFRKEGQNVTLSCEQNLNHDAMYWYRQDPGQGLRLIYYSQIVNDFQKGDIAEGYSVSREKKESFPLTVTSAQKNPTAFYLCASMRQGSGNTIYFGEGSWLTVV.

This clone was picked up a small number of times. This rearrangement joins TRBV5-1 to TRBJ1-4, with 7 positions matching TRBD1. The CDR3 totals 15 residues. J was trimmed by 3 bases and V by 4 bases; bases with no gene match: 6. Germline CDR1 reads SGHRS; CDR2 reads YFSETQ. CDR3 DNA sequence: TGCGCCAGCAGCCCCCAAGGGGGCCCTAATGAAAAACTGTTTTTT. Amino acids: CASSPQGGPNEKLFF. Complete variable domain (other parts from reference TRBV5-1 and TRBJ1-4): KAGVTQTPRYLIKTRGQQVTLSCSPISGHRSVSWYQQTPGQGLQFLFEYFSETQRNKGNFPGRFSGRQFSNSRSEMNVSTLELGDSALYLCASSPQGGPNEKLFFGSGTQLSVL.

The genes are TRBV19 and TRBJ2-3; tentatively, D is TRBD2 (6 bases). Germline CDR1 LNHDA, CDR2 SQIVND (reference sequence). This CDR3 has 15 amino acids. Trimming took off 7 bases at V and 3 bases at J, with 17 bases between the two ends. CDR3 amino acids: CASTLGGGRTDTQYF. The CDR3 bases are TGTGCCAGTACTCTCGGGGGAGGAAGAACAGATACGCAGTATTTT. Complete variable domain (other parts from reference TRBV19 and TRBJ2-3): DGGITQSPKYLFRKEGQNVTLSCEQNLNHDAMYWYRQDPGQGLRLIYYSQIVNDFQKGDIAEGYSVSREKKESFPLTVTSAQKNPTAFYLCASTLGGGRTDTQYFGPGTRLTVL.

This chain connects TRBV4-1 to TRBJ2-7; D gene uncertain. The CDR3 has 16 amino acids. V was trimmed by 1 base and J by 1 base, leaving 14 bases between them. CDR1 is MGHRA and CDR2 is YSYEKL in the germline V gene. CDR3 amino acids: CASSQAHQFDSYEQYV. CDR3 bases: TGCGCCAGCAGCCAAGCACACCAATTCGATTCCTACGAGCAGTACGTC.

In regard to this clone: The junction differs from germline at one of its ends, possibly a read error. The chain recombines TRBV12-3 or TRBV12-4 with TRBJ2-3; the match to TRBD2 covers 7 bases. The CDR3 consists of 13 residues. CDR3 loop: CASREAASDTQYF. CDR3 in DNA: TGTGCCAGCCGGGAGGCAGCTTCAGACACGCAGTATTTT.

The V and J genes are TRBV6-2 or TRBV6-3 and TRBJ2-3; 8 nucleotides align to TRBD2. This CDR3 has 16 residues. V gave up 6 bases and J gave up 2 bases; unmatched junction bases: 10. Germline V lookup: CDR1 MNHEY, CDR2 SVGEGT. CDR3 DNA: TGTGCCAGCAGCCCCTCGGGGGGGCGTTACACAGATACGCAGTATTTT. Its protein is CASSPSGGRYTDTQYF.

The rearrangement uses TRBV5-1 and TRBJ2-5, with 10 bases identical to TRBD1. CDR1 and CDR2 (germline): SGHRS, YFSETQ. CDR3 length: 17 residues. After removal of 3 bases from V and 3 bases from J, the junction contained 11 bases not matched to a gene. The CDR3 reads CASSSLPPGQGKETQYF. For the CDR3, the DNA is TGCGCCAGCAGCTCATTACCCCCGGGACAGGGGAAAGAGACCCAGTACTTC. Combining the CDR3 with reference TRBV5-1 and TRBJ2-5 gives the whole variable domain KAGVTQTPRYLIKTRGQQVTLSCSPISGHRSVSWYQQTPGQGLQFLFEYFSETQRNKGNFPGRFSGRQFSNSRSEMNVSTLELGDSALYLCASSSLPPGQGKETQYFGPGTRLLVL.